Only a few counts were recorded for the clone carrying this T cell receptor beta chain. Germline V gene sequence: CDR1 KGHDR, CDR2 SFDVKD. This CDR3 has 14 residues. Trimming took 8 bases from V and 0 from J, leaving 11 bases between them. TCRdb recomputed calls from the 5' RACE reads with MiXCR, one row per CDR3 protein. This table has some 290,000 distinct CDR3 sequences, 15% to 20% appearing once. This specimen comes from a study of T-cell memory formation after mild COVID-19. The source material was PBMCs or a T cell subset sorted from them (not recorded which). This chain connects TRBV24-1 to TRBJ2-3; D not certain. This clonotype was obtained from a young man who had mild COVID-19 (a few samples of this study predate the infection). Cell type and time point are not known. For the CDR3, the DNA is TGTGCCACCACCCCGGGCACTAGCACAGATACGCAGTATTTT. The encoded protein is CATTPGTSTDTQYF.